Shown below are 21 T cell receptor beta chains from a single sample sequenced in a study of blood T cell repertoires in COVID-19. TCRdb's table, derived via immunoSEQ multiplex PCR, lists solely in-frame clones and lacks some. The table shows under 200,000 clones, with 79% occurring only once. Material: peripheral blood. Receptors were obtained from a woman aged 60 to 75 with COVID-19, enrolled during active disease.

As regards this clone: The same CDR3 arises from other DNA sequences in this sample as well. This chain connects TRBV27 to TRBJ2-7; the D gene is possibly TRBD1 (6 bases). The CDR3 is 14 amino acids. CDR1 is MNHEY, CDR2 SMNVEV, per germline (reference sequence). The germline V and J ends were trimmed by 6 bases and 0 bases, with 12 bases remaining between them. In DNA form, the CDR3 reads TGTGCCAGCAGGAGGACAGACAGCTCCTACGAGCAGTACGTC. Translating it yields CASRRTDSSYEQYV.

This sequence joins TRBV5-6 and TRBJ2-2, with D possibly matching TRBD2 (6 bases). The CDR3 runs to 17 residues. V lost 2 bases and J 9 bases, leaving 23 bases between the germline ends. Germline values: CDR1 SGHDT, CDR2 YYEEEE. CDR3 sequence: CASSLCSLAFIIRELFF. The CDR3 DNA reads TGTGCCAGCAGCTTATGTTCGCTAGCGTTTATAATCAGGGAGCTGTTTTTT.

The chain carries TRBV28 and TRBJ2-1, with 7 bases that match TRBD2. V shed 6 bases and J 10 bases; nucleotides not matched to a gene: 15. The length of the CDR3 is 15 residues. Germline loops: CDR1 MDHEN, CDR2 SYDVKM. In DNA, the CDR3 is TGTGCCAGCAGCCGACCCGGCGGGGGAAAGTACGAGCAGTTCTTC. Its translation: CASSRPGGGKYEQFF.

V is TRBV6-5 and J is TRBJ2-1, with TRBD2 identical over 9 bases. This CDR3 comprises 14 residues. With 6 bases clipped from V and 1 base from J, the junction kept 1 base outside the gene matches. Per germline, CDR1 MNHEY and CDR2 SVGAGI. The CDR3 DNA reads TGTGCCAGCAGAAGCGGGGGGTCCTACAATGAGCAGTTCTTC. Translating it yields CASRSGGSYNEQFF.

The chain uses TRBV30 and TRBJ2-7; the D is unclear. V dropped 1 base and J dropped 0 bases, with 19 bases sitting between them. The CDR3 spans 17 residues. Germline V gene data show CDR1 as GTSNPN and CDR2 as SVGIG (reference sequence). CDR3 sequence reads: CAWSGRRPQLSSYEQYF. CDR3 sequence (DNA): TGTGCCTGGAGTGGAAGGCGGCCCCAACTGAGCTCCTACGAGCAGTACTTC.

V usage is TRBV28 and J usage is TRBJ2-2, with TRBD2 matching over 9 bases. J was trimmed by 2 bases and V by 8 bases; bases with no gene match: 0. The CDR3 consists of 13 residues. Germline V gives CDR1 MDHEN, CDR2 SYDVKM. This CDR3 is CASGTSNTGELFF. The CDR3 region has the DNA TGTGCCAGCGGGACTAGCAACACCGGGGAGCTGTTTTTT.

The rearrangement links TRBV5-6 to TRBJ2-1; 14 bases map to TRBD2. CDR1 and CDR2 from the germline V gene are SGHDT and YYEEEE. J was trimmed by 10 bases and V by 6 bases; bases with no gene match: 9. CDR3 length: 15 residues. The CDR3 region is CASTKTSGGVVEQFF. CDR3 bases: TGTGCCAGCACCAAGACTAGCGGGGGGGTTGTGGAGCAGTTCTTC.

The V and J genes are TRBV30 and TRBJ2-7, with D perhaps TRBD1 (6 bases). CDR3 size: 14 residues. Trimming shortened V by 0 bases and J by 7 bases, and 16 bases separated the two germline ends. CDR1 and CDR2 (germline): GTSNPN, SVGIG (reference sequence). CDR3 DNA: TGTGCCTGGAGTGTGTTCCAGGGGACGGGGGAGCAGTACTTC. Residues: CAWSVFQGTGEQYF.

J is TRBJ1-2 and V is TRBV28; D call uncertain. V was trimmed by 4 bases and J by 3 bases, leaving 24 bases between them. Germline lookup yields CDR1 MDHEN and CDR2 SYDVKM. The CDR3 spans 18 residues. The CDR3, as DNA: TGTGCCAGCAGTTCTCTCGGTTTGCTTCTGGCGGTAGACTATGGCTACACCTTC. Its protein product is CASSSLGLLLAVDYGYTF.

In nucleotides, the CDR3 is TGTGCCAGCAGTTCTGGGACTAGCGGGAGCACAGATACGCAGTATTTT. This translates into CASSSGTSGSTDTQYF. The chain couples TRBV6-5 to TRBJ2-3, with TRBD2 matching 12 bases. The CDR3 totals 16 residues. Trimming at V came to 4 bases and at J to 0 bases, leaving 2 bases not matched to a gene. The germline CDR1 and CDR2 sequences are MNHEY and SVGAGI.

Turning to this clone: The junction does not match germline at one end; this may be a read error. V gene TRBV30 combines with J gene TRBJ2-7; 8 bases are shared with TRBD2. Germline V lookup: CDR1 GTSNPN, CDR2 SVGIG (reference sequence). CDR3 length equals 11 residues. CDR3 in DNA: TGTGCCTGGAGCAAACGGGGACTAGTCGACTTC. Amino acids: CAWSKRGLVDF.

This clone has a single count. The chain employs TRBV2 and TRBJ2-3; D is perhaps TRBD1 (5 bases). The V end was cut by 7 bases, the J end by 5 bases, with 13 bases between. The CDR3 is 13 residues long. CDR1 SNHLY and CDR2 FYNNEI come from the germline V gene. CDR3 sequence: CASMGPLGDTQYF. In DNA, the CDR3 is TGTGCCAGCATGGGGCCACTCGGAGATACGCAGTATTTT.

The gene calls are TRBV4-1 and TRBJ2-4, with unresolved D. In germline, CDR1 is MGHRA, CDR2 YSYEKL. V was cut by 4 bases and J by 8 bases, with 12 bases left in between. The CDR3 is 13 residues long. The CDR3 DNA is TGCGCCAGCAGCCTGTTGGAGCCCGACATTCAGTACTTC. This encodes CASSLLEPDIQYF.

This clone was counted a few times. The chain uses TRBV7-2 and TRBJ1-2; 7 positions agree with TRBD1. With 2 bases clipped from V and 6 bases from J, the junction kept 6 bases outside the gene matches. The CDR3 length is 14 residues. From germline, CDR1 is SGHTA and CDR2 FQGNSA. DNA of the CDR3: TGTGCCAGCAGCTTACCCCGACAGGGTAATGGCTACACCTTC. Amino acid sequence: CASSLPRQGNGYTF.

The chain carries TRBV5-1 and TRBJ1-4; D may be TRBD1 (6 bases). The ends were cut back, 1 base at V and 0 bases at J, with 10 bases in the middle. This CDR3 region has 16 residues. Germline CDR1 SGHRS, CDR2 YFSETQ. The CDR3 region is CASSLTGHATNEKLFF. CDR3 DNA: TGCGCCAGCAGCTTGACAGGGCATGCAACTAATGAAAAACTGTTTTTT.

The rearrangement joins TRBV3-1 (or the pseudogene TRBV3-2) to TRBJ1-3; a weak D match, TRBD1 (5 bases). The CDR3 has 17 residues. The V and J ends lost 4 bases and 4 bases respectively, with 20 bases between them. Germline V lookup: CDR1 LGHDT, CDR2 YNNKEL (reference sequence). This CDR3 is CASSRTAGGTQGNTIYF. CDR3 coding DNA: TGTGCCAGCAGCCGTACGGCAGGAGGGACCCAAGGAAACACCATATATTTT.

The chain uses TRBV28 and TRBJ1-2; D is ambiguous. This CDR3 has 12 residues. Trimming left V 4 bases short and J 8 bases short, with 11 bases between. The V gene's germline CDR1 is MDHEN and CDR2 SYDVKM. The CDR3 region has the DNA TGTGCCAGCAGTTCAATAGTCTGGGGCTACACCTTC. Its translation: CASSSIVWGYTF.

The chain has TRBV28 and TRBJ1-4, with a possible D match to TRBD1 (5 bases). Trimming removed 8 bases at V and 8 bases at J, with 18 bases between. CDR3 length: 14 amino acids. The V gene's germline CDR1 is MDHEN and CDR2 SYDVKM. The CDR3 bases are TGTGCCAGCCAAACGGGTGGGGGAGGCGAAAAACTGTTTTTT. It encodes CASQTGGGGEKLFF.

The chain links TRBV5-4 to TRBJ1-2; D gene unclear. Trimming removed 5 bases from V and 0 bases from J, with 8 bases in between. Looked up from germline, CDR1 is SGHNT and CDR2 is YYREEE (reference sequence). The CDR3 has 13 amino acids. The CDR3 nucleotides are TGTGCCAGCAGAGAACAGACTAACTATGGCTACACCTTC. This codes for CASREQTNYGYTF.

The chain recombines TRBV5-1 with TRBJ1-6, with 7 bases lining up with TRBD1. The CDR3 is made up of 14 amino acids. Losses at the gene ends were 1 base for V and 6 bases for J; bases not matched to a gene: 1. In germline, CDR1 is SGHRS, CDR2 YFSETQ. Written as DNA, the CDR3 is TGCGCCAGCAGCTTGCGACAGGGTAATTCACCCCTCCACTTT. Amino acid sequence: CASSLRQGNSPLHF. Complete variable domain (other parts from reference TRBV5-1 and TRBJ1-6): KAGVTQTPRYLIKTRGQQVTLSCSPISGHRSVSWYQQTPGQGLQFLFEYFSETQRNKGNFPGRFSGRQFSNSRSEMNVSTLELGDSALYLCASSLRQGNSPLHFGNGTRLTVT.

The CDR3 DNA follows: TGTGCCAGCTCACCACTTGGAAGGGGCCGGGATTCACCCCTCCACTTT. Amino acid sequence: CASSPLGRGRDSPLHF. The V call is TRBV18, the J call TRBJ1-6; a possible D gene is TRBD1 (5 bases). Germline values: CDR1 KGHSH, CDR2 LQKENI. The V and J ends lost 1 base and 8 bases respectively, with 15 bases between them. The CDR3 totals 16 residues.